These 22 T cell receptor beta chains originate from one sample sequenced in a study of blood T cell repertoires in COVID-19. Clones were read by immunoSEQ multiplex PCR, and TCRdb kept only the in-frame ones, dropping some. The data show about 170,000 clones, roughly 85% seen once. The sequenced sample was PBMCs or T cells enriched from blood (not recorded which). The receptors derive from a woman aged 70-85 years in a cohort exposed to, infected with or recovered from COVID-19 (not recorded which).

Only a few counts were recorded for this clone. The genes are TRBV27 and TRBJ2-3; D ambiguous. Germline lookup yields CDR1 MNHEY and CDR2 SMNVEV (reference sequence). The CDR3 sequence is 13 residues long. The V gene lost 5 bases and the J gene lost 3 bases, with 9 bases spanning the gap. The CDR3 here is CASSVPGTDTQYF. The CDR3 DNA follows: TGTGCCAGCAGTGTTCCCGGGACAGATACGCAGTATTTT.

This clone was detected a few times. The CDR3 is CASSANYRGFGDEQFF. DNA of the CDR3: TGTGCCAGCAGCGCGAATTACAGGGGATTTGGAGATGAGCAGTTCTTC. The rearrangement links TRBV5-4 to TRBJ2-1; 7 nucleotides align to TRBD1. CDR1 is SGHNT, CDR2 YYREEE, per germline (reference sequence). The CDR3 consists of 16 residues. V gave up 4 bases and J gave up 8 bases; unmatched junction bases: 15. The complete variable domain, with remaining parts taken from reference TRBV5-4 and TRBJ2-1, reads ETGVTQSPTHLIKTRGQQVTLRCSSQSGHNTVSWYQQALGQGPQFIFQYYREEENGRGNFPPRFSGLQFPNYSSELNVNALELDDSALYLCASSANYRGFGDEQFFGPGTRLTVL.

The rearrangement joins TRBV19 to TRBJ1-2; maybe TRBD1 (5 bases). Trimming took 10 bases from V and 0 from J, leaving 12 bases between them. The CDR3 is made up of 13 amino acids. In germline, CDR1 is LNHDA, CDR2 SQIVND (reference sequence). The CDR3 region is CATTQEANYGYTF. Here the CDR3 DNA reads TGTGCCACTACACAGGAAGCTAACTATGGCTACACCTTC.

The chain combines TRBV18 with TRBJ2-4; 8 bases agree with TRBD1. The V gene end was trimmed by 0 bases and the J gene end by 10 bases; junction bases not matched to a gene: 11. The germline V gene has CDR1 KGHSH and CDR2 LQKENI. The length of the CDR3 is 16 residues. The CDR3: CASSPPGRGQQGIQYF. CDR3 sequence (DNA): TGTGCCAGCTCACCACCGGGCAGGGGGCAACAGGGAATTCAGTACTTC. The variable domain in full, completed from reference TRBV18 and TRBJ2-4, reads NAGVMQNPRHLVRRRGQEARLRCSPMKGHSHVYWYRQLPEEGLKFMVYLQKENIIDESGMPKERFSAEFPKEGPSILRIQQVVRGDSAAYFCASSPPGRGQQGIQYFGAGTRLSVL.

This clone was seen a handful of times. The J gene is TRBJ1-3, the V gene TRBV3-1 (or the pseudogene TRBV3-2); 7 nucleotides line up with TRBD1. With V trimmed by 8 bases and J by 3 bases, 7 bases remained unmatched. CDR1 is LGHDT and CDR2 is YNNKEL in the germline V gene (reference sequence). This CDR3 spans 14 amino acids. The CDR3 loop reads CASGTQGFGNTIYF. CDR3 nucleotides: TGTGCCAGCGGGACACAGGGGTTTGGAAACACCATATATTTT.

The rearrangement links TRBV7-8 to TRBJ1-4; D unresolved. V was shortened by 6 bases and J by 8 bases, with 10 bases between the two germline ends. The germline CDR1 and CDR2 sequences are SGHVS and FQNEAQ. The CDR3 is made up of 12 amino acids. CDR3 bases: TGTGCCAGCAGGGTTGAGCGGGAAAAACTGTTTTTT. Translating gives CASRVEREKLFF.

This clone was detected once. The J gene is TRBJ2-6, the V gene TRBV28; 9 bases match TRBD1. CDR1 is MDHEN and CDR2 is SYDVKM in the germline V gene. CDR3 length equals 17 residues. Losses at the gene ends were 5 bases for V and 2 bases for J; bases not matched to a gene: 7. CDR3 loop: CASSRRTGDPGANVLTF. CDR3 nucleotides: TGTGCCAGCAGTAGACGGACAGGGGACCCTGGGGCCAACGTCCTGACTTTC.

This chain links TRBV18 with TRBJ1-6; 7 positions agree with TRBD1. Germline V gives CDR1 KGHSH, CDR2 LQKENI. This CDR3 contains 16 residues. V trimming: 6 bases; J trimming: 3 bases; junction bases outside the gene matches: 8. The CDR3, as DNA: TGTGCCAGCTCGCATGCCGGGACAGACTATAATTCACCCCTCCACTTT. Protein product: CASSHAGTDYNSPLHF.

This chain connects TRBV28 to TRBJ1-6, with D possibly matching TRBD1 (6 bases). V shed 6 bases and J shed 2 bases, with 14 bases lying between them. CDR1 is MDHEN, CDR2 SYDVKM, per germline. The CDR3 length is 16 residues. This CDR3 reads CASRDKTGAYNSPLHF. The CDR3 nucleotides read TGTGCCAGCAGAGACAAGACAGGAGCCTATAATTCACCCCTCCACTTT.

The chain is built from TRBV19 and TRBJ1-6, with a weak D call TRBD1 (5 bases). The CDR3 has 12 residues. Trimming removed 6 bases at V and 8 bases at J, with 8 bases between. The germline V gene has CDR1 LNHDA and CDR2 SQIVND (reference sequence). CDR3 amino acids: CASSQQDSPLHF. The CDR3 bases are TGTGCCAGTAGCCAACAGGATTCACCCCTCCACTTT. Complete variable domain (other parts from reference TRBV19 and TRBJ1-6): DGGITQSPKYLFRKEGQNVTLSCEQNLNHDAMYWYRQDPGQGLRLIYYSQIVNDFQKGDIAEGYSVSREKKESFPLTVTSAQKNPTAFYLCASSQQDSPLHFGNGTRLTVT.

This clone was observed a few times. The chain carries TRBV5-1 and TRBJ2-5; 8 bases are a match to TRBD2. Germline V gives CDR1 SGHRS, CDR2 YFSETQ. The length of the CDR3 is 15 residues. The trim removed 2 bases at V and 5 bases at J, leaving 8 bases unmatched. CDR3: CASSLGTSLRETQYF. CDR3 nucleotide sequence: TGCGCCAGCAGCTTAGGGACTAGTTTAAGGGAGACCCAGTACTTC.

The genes are TRBV6-5 and TRBJ1-1, with 10 nucleotides matching TRBD1. V shed 5 bases and J 3 bases; nucleotides not matched to a gene: 6. The CDR3 extends over 15 amino acids. Germline V gene sequence: CDR1 MNHEY, CDR2 SVGAGI. In nucleotides, the CDR3 is TGTGCCAGCAGTCTCCTCGGGACAGGGGACACTGAAGCTTTCTTT. Translating it yields CASSLLGTGDTEAFF.

The chain recombines TRBV5-1 with TRBJ2-6, with TRBD2 as a possible D gene (6 bases). There are 16 residues in the CDR3. Per germline, CDR1 SGHRS and CDR2 YFSETQ. V lost 0 bases and J 3 bases, leaving 10 bases between the germline ends. In DNA form, the CDR3 reads TGCGCCAGCAGCTTGGCCGGGGGTTTTGGGGCCAACGTCCTGACTTTC. Translating it yields CASSLAGGFGANVLTF.

The rearrangement uses TRBV5-1 and TRBJ2-7; D is possibly TRBD1 (5 bases). Germline V gene sequence: CDR1 SGHRS, CDR2 YFSETQ. V gave up 2 bases and J gave up 1 base, with 13 bases separating them. There are 15 residues in the CDR3. The CDR3 DNA sequence: TGCGCCAGCAGCTTTGGGGCAGTGTCTTCCTACGAGCAGTACTTC. It translates to CASSFGAVSSYEQYF.

The rearrangement joins TRBV2 to TRBJ1-1, with a tentative D call TRBD1 (6 bases). Germline V gene sequence: CDR1 SNHLY, CDR2 FYNNEI. Deletions cut 4 bases from V and 1 base from J, with 10 bases between. The CDR3 extends over 14 amino acids. The CDR3 protein is CASSARQANTEAFF. CDR3 DNA sequence: TGTGCCAGCAGTGCACGACAGGCGAACACTGAAGCTTTCTTT. Looking up the rest from reference TRBV2 and TRBJ1-1 gives the full variable domain: EPEVTQTPSHQVTQMGQEVILRCVPISNHLYFYWYRQILGQKVEFLVSFYNNEISEKSEIFDDQFSVERPDGSNFTLKIRSTKLEDSAMYFCASSARQANTEAFFGQGTRLTVV.

The J gene is TRBJ2-3, the V gene TRBV29-1; 9 bases match TRBD1. V was pared by 5 bases and J by 5 bases, with 11 bases of the junction left unmatched. The CDR3 is 15 amino acids. Germline V gene lookup returns CDR1 SQVTM and CDR2 ANQGSEA. CDR3 in amino acids: CSVKGGQGIGDTQYF. The CDR3 nucleotides are TGCAGCGTTAAAGGCGGACAGGGGATTGGAGATACGCAGTATTTT.

The V gene is TRBV7-9, the J gene TRBJ1-5; D possibly corresponds to TRBD1 (5 bases). Germline values: CDR1 SEHNR, CDR2 FQNEAQ (reference sequence). The CDR3 covers 16 residues. V dropped 1 base and J dropped 3 bases, with 13 bases sitting between them. In DNA form, the CDR3 reads TGTGCCAGCAGCTTAGATCTGGGAGGGGACAATCAGCCCCAGCATTTT. It encodes CASSLDLGGDNQPQHF.

The rearrangement links TRBV28 to TRBJ1-2, with 9 bases that match TRBD1. The V and J ends lost 8 bases and 4 bases, in that order; junction bases with no gene match: 8. In germline, CDR1 is MDHEN, CDR2 SYDVKM. This CDR3 is 14 amino acids long. CDR3 loop: CASRTGASLYGYTF. CDR3 in DNA: TGTGCCAGCCGGACAGGGGCGAGTCTCTATGGCTACACCTTC.

This clone was counted a single time. This chain uses TRBV24-1 with TRBJ2-3; 9 bases fit TRBD1. The CDR3 loop spans 16 amino acids. With 4 bases clipped from V and 5 bases from J, the junction kept 9 bases outside the gene matches. CDR1 and CDR2 (germline): KGHDR, SFDVKD. The CDR3 spells CATSDPTGGTGDTQYF. CDR3 nucleotide sequence: TGTGCCACCAGTGACCCAACAGGGGGCACTGGAGATACGCAGTATTTT.

The sample holds one count of this clone. The chain carries TRBV7-3 and TRBJ2-3; D remains ambiguous. The CDR3 sequence is 14 residues long. Trimming left V 4 bases short and J 0 bases short, with 8 bases between. Germline values: CDR1 SGHTA, CDR2 FQGTGA. DNA of the CDR3: TGTGCCAGCAGCTCCTCGGGTAGCACAGATACGCAGTATTTT. Translating it yields CASSSSGSTDTQYF.

The chain is built from TRBV15 and TRBJ2-1; 9 bases agree with TRBD1. CDR3 length: 15 residues. CDR1 LNHNV and CDR2 YYDKDF come from the germline V gene (reference sequence). J was trimmed by 9 bases and V by 1 base; bases with no gene match: 7. CDR3 DNA: TGTGCCACCAGCAGAGGTGGGACAGGGTACCTTGAGCAGTTCTTC. Translated: CATSRGGTGYLEQFF. The complete variable domain, with remaining parts taken from reference TRBV15 and TRBJ2-1, reads DAMVIQNPRYQVTQFGKPVTLSCSQTLNHNVMYWYQQKSSQAPKLLFHYYDKDFNNEADTPDNFQSRRPNTSFCFLDIRSPGLGDTAMYLCATSRGGTGYLEQFFGPGTRLTVL.

The chain uses TRBV5-1 and TRBJ2-7, with D tentatively TRBD2 (6 bases). The germline CDR1 and CDR2 sequences are SGHRS and YFSETQ. V shed 3 bases and J shed 0 bases, with 13 bases lying between them. CDR3 length: 15 residues. CDR3 sequence reads: CASSSIGGVSYEQYF. The DNA of the CDR3 is TGCGCCAGCAGCTCCATTGGCGGGGTCTCCTACGAGCAGTACTTC.